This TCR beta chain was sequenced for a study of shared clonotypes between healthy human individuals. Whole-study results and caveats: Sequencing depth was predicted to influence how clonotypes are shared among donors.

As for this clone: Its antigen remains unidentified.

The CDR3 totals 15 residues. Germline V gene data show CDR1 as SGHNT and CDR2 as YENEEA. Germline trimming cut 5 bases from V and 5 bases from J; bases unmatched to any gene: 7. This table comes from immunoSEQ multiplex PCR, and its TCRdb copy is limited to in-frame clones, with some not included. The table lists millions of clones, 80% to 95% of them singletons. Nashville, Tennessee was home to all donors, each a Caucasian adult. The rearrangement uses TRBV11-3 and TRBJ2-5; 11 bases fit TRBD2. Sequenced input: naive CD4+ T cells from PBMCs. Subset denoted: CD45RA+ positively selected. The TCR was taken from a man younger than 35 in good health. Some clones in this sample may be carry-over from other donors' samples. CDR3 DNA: TGTGCCAGCAGCCGAACTAGCGGGAGTTGGGAGACCCAGTACTTC. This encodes CASSRTSGSWETQYF.